This TCR beta chain was identified during a study of blood T cell repertoires in COVID-19. Per the authors' pipeline: Quantification of nucleated cells was approximated via reference gene primer amplification. Method: immunoSEQ multiplex PCR; TCRdb's copy keeps in-frame clones and lacks some. That table furnishes V, J and clone size, whereas the DNA furnished D and trimming. The data contain 250,000 to 300,000 clones, about four fifths of them seen just once; the ten biggest clones take up 5%. Assignment of participants to cohorts was predicated upon participant-reported clinical history. The study recruited exposed participants who had met a COVID-19 case within 2 weeks before entry. This CDR3 comprises 14 residues. V dropped 6 bases and J dropped 0 bases, with 9 bases sitting between them. The germline gives CDR1 ENHRY, CDR2 SYGVKD.

The chain recombines TRBV10-3 with TRBJ1-5; D gene ambiguous. The TCR originated in a man aged 35-49 years who had been exposed to COVID-19. Material: PBMCs or T cells enriched from blood (not recorded which). CDR3 sequence: CAIRAGDSNQPQHF. The CDR3 DNA is TGTGCCATCAGGGCCGGGGATAGCAATCAGCCCCAGCATTTT.